The TCR beta chain under discussion was sequenced for a study of T cells after yellow fever vaccination. Turning to this clonotype: Its antigen is not identified.

Regarding the study as a whole: On re-exposure, the response was weaker but peaked faster, at day 5 versus 15. Booster samples showed a return of most primary-vaccination clones (around 95% CD4, 88% CD8). One caveat is that FACS-sorted repertoires could contain abundant clonotypes contaminating from the bulk population.

For TCR, cDNA came from 5'RACE template switching, which added a universal primer site and UMIs. A single record per CDR3 protein comes from TCRdb applying MiXCR to the 5' RACE reads. The table has about 180,000 distinct CDR3 sequences, 5.5% to 7.5% seen once. The CDR3 consists of 16 residues. Germline V gene lookup returns CDR1 SGHRS and CDR2 YFSETQ. J was trimmed by 7 bases and V by 0 bases; bases with no gene match: 7. The specimen comprised CD4+ T cells sorted from PBMCs, sampled on the day of the first yellow fever vaccination. The clonotype originates from a man aged 18 to 35 who received the YFV17D yellow fever vaccine. The chain is built from TRBV5-1 and TRBJ2-1, with TRBD2 matching 10 bases. CDR3 in DNA: TGCGCCAGCAGCTTGGCCCCGCTAGCGGGGGAAAATGAGCAGTTCTTC. Residues: CASSLAPLAGENEQFF. Complete variable domain (other parts from reference TRBV5-1 and TRBJ2-1): KAGVTQTPRYLIKTRGQQVTLSCSPISGHRSVSWYQQTPGQGLQFLFEYFSETQRNKGNFPGRFSGRQFSNSRSEMNVSTLELGDSALYLCASSLAPLAGENEQFFGPGTRLTVL.